This T cell receptor beta chain was obtained from a study of beta chain features in type 1 diabetes. The germline V gene has CDR1 SGHAT and CDR2 FQNNGV. The CDR3 spans 16 residues. Deletions cut 1 base from V and 0 bases from J, with 10 bases between. The entirety of the isolated RNA underwent reverse transcription, so expressed TCRB transcripts were sequenced. Assay: immunoSEQ multiplex PCR; the TCRdb copy retains only in-frame clones and omits some. Altogether roughly 500,000 clones are present, about an eighth being singletons, with the ten largest covering 0.046%. The sample comprised naive CD4+ T cells from blood. The chain is built from TRBV11-2 and TRBJ2-1, with D perhaps matching TRBD2 (5 bases). The source of this sequence is a woman aged 18-30 years in good health. This CDR3 reads CASSLGRRSSYNEQFF. CDR3 bases: TGTGCCAGCAGCTTAGGCCGGAGGAGCTCCTACAATGAGCAGTTCTTC. The variable domain in full, with the rest retrieved from reference TRBV11-2 and TRBJ2-1, is EAGVAQSPRYKIIEKRQSVAFWCNPISGHATLYWYQQILGQGPKLLIQFQNNGVVDDSQLPKDRFSAERLKGVDSTLKIQPAKLEDSAVYLCASSLGRRSSYNEQFFGPGTRLTVL.